Each of the 15 T cell receptor beta chains below was sequenced from the same sample in a study of blood T cells in healthy people across ages. Then a second PCR, running roughly 7 to 12 cycles, was carried out with a sample-barcoded 5' primer and a J-beta primer mix. A single record per CDR3 protein comes from TCRdb applying MiXCR to the 5' RACE reads. The table has fewer than 600,000 distinct CDR3 sequences, roughly a quarter seen once; the top ten hold 3% to 4.5%. This sample also appeared in a second study, on T cells of mothers and their children.

The sample was blood. All receptors derive from a boy between 2 and 15 years old in good health.

V usage is TRBV2 and J usage is TRBJ1-4; D not certain. Germline assignment: CDR1 SNHLY and CDR2 FYNNEI. The CDR3 loop spans 13 amino acids. Trimming left V 5 bases short and J 7 bases short, with 11 bases between. The CDR3 here is CASSLQGSEKLFF. The CDR3 DNA reads TGTGCCAGCAGTTTACAAGGTAGTGAAAAACTGTTTTTT.

The genes are TRBV12-3 or TRBV12-4 and TRBJ1-6, with D perhaps matching TRBD1 (6 bases). Trimming removed 7 bases from V and 4 bases from J, with 11 bases in between. This CDR3 spans 14 amino acids. The CDR3 DNA reads TGTGCCAGCAAACAGGGCCGATATAATTCACCCCTCCACTTT. Its protein product is CASKQGRYNSPLHF.

This clonotype was recorded a few times. The chain links TRBV5-1 to TRBJ1-4; a weak D match, TRBD1 (5 bases). The length of the CDR3 is 17 residues. Trimming removed 4 bases at V and 2 bases at J, with 18 bases between. Germline loops: CDR1 SGHRS, CDR2 YFSETQ. CDR3 nucleotide sequence: TGCGCCAGCAGCCGCTCTCCGGGGGACCGCACTAATGAAAAACTGTTTTTT. Encoded protein: CASSRSPGDRTNEKLFF.

The rearrangement joins TRBV5-1 to TRBJ2-7, with TRBD1 matching 8 bases. CDR3 length: 17 residues. CDR1 is SGHRS, CDR2 YFSETQ, per germline. J was trimmed by 3 bases and V by 2 bases; bases with no gene match: 13. For the CDR3, the DNA is TGCGCCAGCAGCTTCCGGCAGAGACAGGGGACCCACTACGAGCAGTACTTC. This gives the protein CASSFRQRQGTHYEQYF.

This clonotype showed up just a few times. The chain uses TRBV12-3 or TRBV12-4 and TRBJ2-1; unclear D gene. The CDR3 sequence is 12 residues long. The ends were cut back, 6 bases at V and 8 bases at J, with 11 bases in the middle. CDR3 amino acids: CASSRVGYEQFF. The CDR3 coding sequence is TGTGCCAGCAGCCGCGTGGGATATGAGCAGTTCTTC.

The chain couples TRBV11-2 to TRBJ2-5; the D is unclear. The DNA end lines up better with TRBJ2-1; the J call may be wrong. This CDR3 contains 13 residues. In germline, CDR1 is SGHAT, CDR2 FQNNGV. The CDR3 region is CASSSSQLWEQFF. The CDR3 bases are TGTGCCAGCAGCTCCTCTCAGCTGTGGGAGCAGTTCTTC.

This clonotype was detected a few times. The CDR3 DNA is TGTGCCAGCAGCCCTGACAGGGGAGACTCCTACGAGCAGTACTTC. As protein: CASSPDRGDSYEQYF. The chain is built from TRBV7-9 and TRBJ2-7, with 8 bases matching TRBD1. The ends lost 5 bases at V and 0 bases at J; junction bases unmatched: 6. The CDR3 length is 15 residues. Germline V gene sequence: CDR1 SEHNR, CDR2 FQNEAQ (reference sequence).

The chain is built from TRBV12-3 or TRBV12-4 and TRBJ2-5; D may be TRBD2 (5 bases). The V end was cut by 1 base, the J end by 11 bases, with 17 bases between. The CDR3 consists of 14 residues. The CDR3 spells CASSLGLARGEQYF. The CDR3 DNA is TGTGCCAGCAGTTTAGGGCTAGCCCGTGGGGAGCAGTACTTC.

The table lists this clonotype with a few counts. The chain carries TRBV3-1 and TRBJ2-1; TRBD2 is a possible D gene (6 bases). The V end lost 0 bases, the J end lost 5 bases, and 14 bases lay between the germline ends. CDR3 length equals 16 residues. Germline assignment: CDR1 LGHDT and CDR2 YNNKEL (reference sequence). The CDR3 DNA reads as TGTGCCAGCAGCCAAGATCGTCGGACTACCGACAATGAGCAGTTCTTC. Translated, it gives CASSQDRRTTDNEQFF.

The rearrangement links TRBV24-1 to TRBJ2-5, with 9 bases lining up with TRBD1. Trimming at V came to 12 bases and at J to 9 bases, leaving 13 bases not matched to a gene. CDR3 length: 13 residues. Germline CDR1 and CDR2: KGHDR and SFDVKD. CDR3 bases: TGTGCCGCCACCGCCCGGACAGGGGAGGCCCAGTACTTC. Translated, it gives CAATARTGEAQYF.

This clonotype has only a few counts. This chain uses TRBV20-1 with TRBJ2-3; 8 bases agree with TRBD2. Trimming removed 4 bases from V and 2 bases from J; junction bases left unmatched: 17. This CDR3 has 18 residues. Germline assignment: CDR1 DFQATT and CDR2 SNEGSKA (reference sequence). The DNA of the CDR3 is TGCAGTGCTACCAGGCAACTAGCGGCTGGCTTTCACACAGATACGCAGTATTTT. It encodes CSATRQLAAGFHTDTQYF.

V is TRBV9 and J is TRBJ1-2, with 9 bases aligning to TRBD1. The CDR3 extends over 15 amino acids. With 3 bases clipped from V and 8 bases from J, the junction kept 11 bases outside the gene matches. Germline CDR1 SGDLS, CDR2 YYNGEE. CDR3 bases: TGTGCCAGCAGCGGCGAAGGAACAGGGGGCGCCGGCTACACCTTC. It is translated as CASSGEGTGGAGYTF.

The chain uses TRBV6-5 and TRBJ2-1; no firm D call. V was clipped by 3 bases and J by 5 bases, with 8 bases between them. This CDR3 region has 13 residues. Germline V gives CDR1 MNHEY, CDR2 SVGAGI. In nucleotides, the CDR3 is TGTGCCAGCAGTTATCGGCCCCACAATGAGCAGTTCTTC. Amino acid sequence: CASSYRPHNEQFF.

J is TRBJ2-1 and V is TRBV20-1, with D perhaps TRBD2 (6 bases). CDR3 size: 15 residues. Trimming removed 0 bases from V and 1 base from J, with 10 bases in between. Germline V gives CDR1 DFQATT, CDR2 SNEGSKA (reference sequence). The CDR3 here is CSARDHGSSYNEQFF. The CDR3 DNA is TGCAGTGCTAGAGATCACGGGAGTTCCTACAATGAGCAGTTCTTC.

This clonotype showed up just a few times. The chain has TRBV6-5 and TRBJ2-4; D gene unclear. There are 17 residues in the CDR3. Germline loops: CDR1 MNHEY, CDR2 SVGAGI. The ends were cut back, 4 bases at V and 0 bases at J, with 16 bases in the middle. The CDR3, as DNA: TGTGCCAGCAGTTCCCAACTACTCGTAGTAGCCAAAAACATTCAGTACTTC. It codes for CASSSQLLVVAKNIQYF.